This T cell receptor (beta chain) appears in the sequencing data of a study of regulatory T cells in long-lasting Graves disease. Arm-PCR of CDR3 regions and iRepertoire HTBI primers were used to build TCR beta libraries. TCRdb recomputed calls from the multiplex PCR reads with MiXCR, one row per CDR3 protein. The profile shows hundreds of thousands of distinct CDR3 sequences, over 15% of them singletons. Noted time point: newly diagnosed GD, antithyroid drugs for less than 3 months. PBMC-extracted RNA yielded the TCR library. This clonotype was counted many times. These data were likewise used in another study, on T cells in Graves' hyperthyroidism and ophthalmopathy.

Sequencing was performed on peripheral blood mononuclear cells (PBMCs), taken at new diagnosis, from a patient treated with antithyroid drugs. This TCR derives from a man aged 35-49 years with Graves disease.

CDR3 sequence: CASSVTGQNTEAFF. CDR3 DNA: TGTGCCAGCAGTGTGACAGGGCAGAACACTGAAGCTTTCTTT. The chain combines TRBV25-1 with TRBJ1-1, with TRBD1 identical over 7 bases. Germline lookup yields CDR1 MGHDK and CDR2 SYGVNS. Unmatched junction bases numbered 3, after V lost 4 bases and J lost 1 base. The CDR3 covers 14 residues.